This T cell receptor (beta chain) was profiled in a study of blood T cell repertoires in COVID-19. About the research overall: Collection of acute and convalescent COVID-19 samples took place in the United States, Italy and Spain. Nucleic acid was either cDNA or gDNA, and it came from T cells, B-cell-depleted T cells, or PBMCs.

In the original workflow: Nucleated cell number was recorded as an estimate derived from reference gene primer amplification. The protocol was immunoSEQ multiplex PCR, while the TCRdb copy is restricted to in-frame clones and leaves out a portion. V, J and clone size reflect that table, while D and trimming were determined from the DNA. Here the sample spans about 240,000 clones, 82% being singletons. V was clipped by 7 bases and J by 1 base, with 14 bases between them. Germline CDR1 and CDR2: MGHRA and YSYEKL. CDR3 size: 15 residues. The rearrangement uses TRBV4-1 and TRBJ1-5, with D possibly being TRBD1 (5 bases). This clonotype originated in a woman in her seventies with acute or convalescent COVID-19. Sequenced input: peripheral blood. Written as DNA, the CDR3 is TGCGCCAGCACCGTAATGGCAGGGAGCAATCAGCCCCAGCATTTT. Translation: CASTVMAGSNQPQHF.